Below, 30 T cell receptor beta chains from the same sample are listed, as sequenced in a study of Graves' ophthalmopathy and Graves' hyperthyroidism. TCR beta CDR3 amplification used RNA transcripts. Amplification began with first-round RT-PCR using HTBI primers, then second-round multiplex PCR was performed. A single record per CDR3 protein comes from TCRdb applying MiXCR to the multiplex PCR reads. The sample includes 1 million to 1.3 million distinct CDR3 sequences, about two fifths of them seen just once. The specimen sequenced was peripheral blood or thyroid tissue (not recorded which). The receptor source for this set is an adult man with Graves' hyperthyroidism.

The chain is built from TRBV5-1 and TRBJ1-2; 12 bases fit TRBD1. J gave up 5 bases and V 4 bases, and 15 bases lay outside the gene matches. Germline CDR1 SGHRS, CDR2 YFSETQ. The CDR3 sequence is 18 residues long. In nucleotides, the CDR3 is TGCGCCAGCAGCCAAACACCGGGACAGGGGGCAACGCTGTATGGCTACACCTTC. Amino acids: CASSQTPGQGATLYGYTF.

This clonotype was seen repeatedly, ten times or more. The V call is TRBV19, the J call TRBJ1-5, with unresolved D. The CDR3 sequence is 16 residues long. CDR1 and CDR2 (germline): LNHDA, SQIVND (reference sequence). Trimming took off 6 bases at V and 0 bases at J, with 15 bases between the two ends. The CDR3 protein is CASSPRIWASNQPQHF. For the CDR3, the DNA is TGTGCCAGTAGCCCCCGAATTTGGGCTAGCAATCAGCCCCAGCATTTT.

This clonotype came up many times. The chain links TRBV7-2 to TRBJ1-2; no definite D call. Looked up from germline, CDR1 is SGHTA and CDR2 is FQGNSA. With 1 base removed from V and 6 bases from J, the gap between germline ends came to 12 bases. CDR3 length: 14 amino acids. The CDR3 here is CASSLGPSGDGYTF. The CDR3 region has the DNA TGTGCCAGCAGCTTAGGGCCATCCGGAGATGGCTACACCTTC.

This clonotype was seen a few times. A much larger clone is a single base away; this may be a read error. V is TRBV29-1 and J is TRBJ2-7; 8 bases align to TRBD1. Germline-derived CDR1 and CDR2 are SQVTM and ANQGSEA. This CDR3 has 12 residues. V lost 4 bases, J lost 2 bases, and 1 base stayed unmatched. The CDR3 nucleotides are TGCAGCGTTGTGACAGGGGCCTACGAGCAGTACTTC. It yields the protein CSVVTGAYEQYF.

The chain is built from TRBV24-1 and TRBJ1-2; D ambiguous. The germline V gene encodes CDR1 KGHDR and CDR2 SFDVKD. This CDR3 spans 15 amino acids. V was clipped by 9 bases and J by 3 bases, with 19 bases between them. CDR3 in amino acids: CATPSGSPIDYGYTF. DNA of the CDR3: TGTGCCACCCCGAGCGGATCCCCAATCGACTATGGCTACACCTTC.

This clonotype was counted only a few times. J is TRBJ2-5 and V is TRBV4-1; the D is unclear. Deletions cut 1 base from V and 5 bases from J, with 11 bases between. Germline CDR1 reads MGHRA; CDR2 reads YSYEKL. The CDR3 length is 14 residues. The CDR3 DNA sequence: TGCGCCAGCAGCCAAGTTCTGGGGTCCGAGACCCAGTACTTC. Translated, it gives CASSQVLGSETQYF.

This clonotype was seen a few times. V and J are TRBV5-6 and TRBJ1-3, with D tentatively TRBD1 (5 bases). Germline CDR1 is SGHDT and CDR2 is YYEEEE. CDR3 size: 14 residues. V was trimmed by 3 bases and J by 1 base, leaving 8 bases between them. The CDR3, as DNA: TGTGCCAGCAGCTGGGACTATTCTGGAAACACCATATATTTT. Its protein is CASSWDYSGNTIYF.

A remark on this clonotype: In this CDR3 the conserved last residue, phenylalanine or tryptophan, is missing, so a read error is likely. Because the CDR3's place on the DNA is in doubt, the DNA is left out and the CDR3 is given as listed by TCRdb. The chain links TRBV2 to TRBJ2-5; TRBD1 is the table's D call, not checked against the DNA. Per the germline V gene, CDR1 is SNHLY and CDR2 is FYNNEI. The CDR3 sequence runs 14 residues, both termini included. The chain's CDR3 is CASPQGNYGYTFGS.

V gene TRBV5-1 combines with J gene TRBJ2-6; D is unclear. Germline V gene lookup returns CDR1 SGHRS and CDR2 YFSETQ. The CDR3 spans 9 residues. The V end was cut by 0 bases, the J end by 15 bases, with 1 base between. This chain's CDR3 is CASSLALTF. The CDR3 nucleotides read TGCGCCAGCAGCTTGGCCCTGACTTTC.

V is TRBV27 and J is TRBJ2-7; 9 positions match TRBD1. The CDR3 is 13 residues long. Trimming removed 8 bases from V and 7 bases from J; junction bases left unmatched: 9. CDR1 is MNHEY and CDR2 is SMNVEV in the germline V gene (reference sequence). The CDR3 nucleotides read TGTGCCAGCTCGGACAGGGGCTTTGGGGAGCAGTACTTC. Translating gives CASSDRGFGEQYF.

Turning to this clonotype: A much more abundant neighbour one base away suggests this may be a read error. The chain couples TRBV7-9 to TRBJ2-5, with TRBD1 identical over 8 bases. V trimming: 8 bases; J trimming: 1 base; junction bases outside the gene matches: 9. The germline CDR1 and CDR2 sequences are SEHNR and FQNEAQ (reference sequence). This CDR3 has 15 amino acids. The chain's CDR3 is CASRYFDRGQETQYF. CDR3 bases: TGTGCCAGCCGCTACTTCGACAGGGGCCAAGAGACCCAGTACTTC.

This clonotype was seen repeatedly, ten times or more. The chain employs TRBV5-1 and TRBJ1-2, with TRBD1 as a possible D gene (5 bases). Germline values: CDR1 SGHRS, CDR2 YFSETQ. The V end was cut by 3 bases, the J end by 0 bases, with 9 bases between. CDR3 length: 14 amino acids. The CDR3 protein is CASSWDGTNYGYTF. The CDR3 coding sequence is TGCGCCAGCAGCTGGGACGGAACTAACTATGGCTACACCTTC.

This clonotype was counted at least ten times. V usage is TRBV7-9 and J usage is TRBJ2-5; D uncertain. V lost 5 bases to trimming and J lost 4 bases, with 14 bases between them. The V gene's germline CDR1 is SEHNR and CDR2 FQNEAQ (reference sequence). The CDR3 has 14 amino acids. The CDR3 region is CASSQDARAETQYF. For the CDR3, the DNA is TGTGCCAGCAGCCAAGACGCCCGGGCAGAGACCCAGTACTTC.

This clonotype was detected only a few times. This chain connects TRBV20-1 to TRBJ2-7; 10 positions agree with TRBD2. The J segment lost 0 bases and the V segment lost 6 bases, leaving 17 bases of the junction unmatched. CDR1 and CDR2 from the germline V gene are DFQATT and SNEGSKA (reference sequence). The CDR3 extends over 18 amino acids. The CDR3 reads CSAHDGVAGGLSSYEQYF. The CDR3 DNA sequence: TGCAGTGCCCACGATGGGGTAGCGGGGGGTCTGAGCTCCTACGAGCAGTACTTC.

This clonotype has just a few counts. This rearrangement joins TRBV19 to TRBJ1-3; D is possibly TRBD1 (5 bases). The CDR3 covers 15 residues. Germline V gene sequence: CDR1 LNHDA, CDR2 SQIVND (reference sequence). V lost 6 bases to trimming and J lost 1 base, with 13 bases between them. In DNA form, the CDR3 reads TGTGCCAGTAGCCCCCCGGAGGGGTCTGGAAACACCATATATTTT. Protein product: CASSPPEGSGNTIYF.

The sample holds many counts of this clonotype. This chain links TRBV20-1 with TRBJ1-6; no clear D. Between the trimmed V and J ends, which lost 3 bases and 7 bases, there was a span of 7 bases. The germline V gene encodes CDR1 DFQATT and CDR2 SNEGSKA (reference sequence). There are 12 residues in the CDR3. The CDR3 region is CSASRLNSPLHF. The CDR3 coding sequence is TGCAGTGCTAGCAGGCTGAATTCACCCCTCCACTTT.

This clonotype was recorded at least ten times. The gene calls are TRBV15 and TRBJ2-7; 7 nucleotides align to TRBD2. V gave up 4 bases and J gave up 2 bases; unmatched junction bases: 8. The CDR3 has 15 amino acids. The germline V gene encodes CDR1 LNHNV and CDR2 YYDKDF (reference sequence). The CDR3 spells CATSKLGTTPYEQYF. The CDR3 DNA follows: TGTGCCACCAGCAAGCTAGGGACTACGCCCTACGAGCAGTACTTC. The complete variable domain, with remaining parts taken from reference TRBV15 and TRBJ2-7, reads DAMVIQNPRYQVTQFGKPVTLSCSQTLNHNVMYWYQQKSSQAPKLLFHYYDKDFNNEADTPDNFQSRRPNTSFCFLDIRSPGLGDTAMYLCATSKLGTTPYEQYFGPGTRLTVT.

With regard to this clonotype: It is unclear where the CDR3 begins or ends on the DNA, so no DNA is shown, and the CDR3 is as TCRdb lists it. The CDR3 loop is CASSIRTENQPQHFGDGANVLTF. This rearrangement joins TRBV19 to TRBJ2-6; the D segment call TRBD1 is taken from the table without a DNA check. CDR1 is LNHDA and CDR2 is SQIVND in the germline V gene (reference sequence). Termini included, the CDR3 measures 23 amino acids.

This sequence joins TRBV5-4 and TRBJ2-7; TRBD2 matches 14 bases. The V gene end was trimmed by 1 base and the J gene end by 6 bases; junction bases not matched to a gene: 9. CDR3 length: 17 residues. CDR1 is SGHNT and CDR2 is YYREEE in the germline V gene (reference sequence). CDR3 loop: CASSLMTSGRAFLEQYF. Written as DNA, the CDR3 is TGTGCCAGCAGCTTGATGACTAGCGGGAGGGCCTTTCTCGAGCAGTACTTC.

This clonotype was detected ten times or more. J is TRBJ1-5 and V is TRBV12-3 or TRBV12-4; TRBD1 is a possible D gene (5 bases). Deletions cut 8 bases from V and 0 bases from J, with 11 bases between. The CDR3 length is 14 residues. In nucleotides, the CDR3 is TGTGCCAGCTGGTCAGGGATTAGCAATCAGCCCCAGCATTTT. Translated: CASWSGISNQPQHF.

A note on this clonotype: At one end the junction does not follow the germline gene, possibly because of a read error. In nucleotides, the CDR3 is TGTGCCAGCATTGAACAGGGGCTTGGGGAGCAGTACTTC. Translating it yields CASIEQGLGEQYF. J is TRBJ2-7 and V is TRBV2; TRBD1 matches at 7 bases. Looked up from germline, CDR1 is SNHLY and CDR2 is FYNNEI. The CDR3 has 13 amino acids.

This clonotype was detected a few times. This may be a read error: a much more frequent sequence differs by one nucleotide. The chain combines TRBV7-2 with TRBJ2-2, with D perhaps TRBD1 or TRBD2 (5 bases each). Germline-derived CDR1 and CDR2 are SGHTA and FQGNSA. The CDR3 loop spans 12 amino acids. V lost 8 bases and J 9 bases, leaving 13 bases between the germline ends. The CDR3 loop reads CASGDGNWELFF. Written as DNA, the CDR3 is TGTGCCAGCGGGGACGGGAACTGGGAGCTGTTTTTT. The variable domain in full, with the rest retrieved from reference TRBV7-2 and TRBJ2-2, is GAGVSQSPSNKVTEKGKDVELRCDPISGHTALYWYRQSLGQGLEFLIYFQGNSAPDKSGLPSDRFSAERTGGSVSTLTIQRTQQEDSAVYLCASGDGNWELFFGEGSRLTVL.

In the case of this clonotype: A read error is possible here, since a much larger clone lies one base away. This chain uses TRBV7-9 with TRBJ1-4, with 12 positions matching TRBD1. In germline, CDR1 is SEHNR, CDR2 FQNEAQ (reference sequence). V shed 5 bases and J 7 bases; nucleotides not matched to a gene: 5. The CDR3 loop spans 15 amino acids. CDR3 amino acids: CASSPGQGAFEKLFF. CDR3 sequence (DNA): TGTGCCAGCAGCCCGGGACAGGGGGCTTTTGAAAAACTGTTTTTT.

This clonotype has ten or more counts. This sequence joins TRBV10-3 and TRBJ1-5, with D perhaps TRBD1 (5 bases). Germline-derived CDR1 and CDR2 are ENHRY and SYGVKD. V lost 10 bases, J lost 4 bases, and 11 bases lay in between. The CDR3 spans 12 residues. The chain's CDR3 is CATPGLNQPQHF. For the CDR3, the DNA is TGTGCCACTCCGGGACTTAATCAGCCCCAGCATTTT.

The chain recombines TRBV7-9 with TRBJ1-5; a weak D match, TRBD1 (5 bases). The CDR3 sequence is 16 residues long. The germline V gene encodes CDR1 SEHNR and CDR2 FQNEAQ (reference sequence). V was shortened by 5 bases and J by 4 bases, with 18 bases between the two germline ends. In nucleotides, the CDR3 is TGTGCCAGCAGCGCGGGACTCATGGAGGGGAATCAGCCCCAGCATTTT. Translation: CASSAGLMEGNQPQHF.

Here the CDR3 DNA reads TGTGCCAGCAGCCCGGCTGGGGTGGGGTCCCTCAACGAGCAGTACTTC. This gives the protein CASSPAGVGSLNEQYF. V usage is TRBV7-2 and J usage is TRBJ2-7; the D is unclear. There are 16 residues in the CDR3. Germline CDR1 is SGHTA and CDR2 is FQGNSA. Trimming took off 5 bases at V and 5 bases at J, with 22 bases between the two ends.

The CDR3 DNA is TGTGCCAGCAGTGCGTTGGCATCGAACACCATATATTTT. It yields the protein CASSALASNTIYF. V usage is TRBV2 and J usage is TRBJ1-3; D is unresolved. Trimming left V 4 bases short and J 7 bases short, with 11 bases between. CDR1 is SNHLY, CDR2 FYNNEI, per germline. The CDR3 is made up of 13 amino acids.

This clonotype was seen a handful of times. The chain links TRBV28 to TRBJ1-5; a weak D match, TRBD1 (5 bases). In germline, CDR1 is MDHEN, CDR2 SYDVKM. This CDR3 is built from 15 residues. Trimming shortened V by 3 bases and J by 6 bases, and 15 bases separated the two germline ends. CDR3 residues: CASSFSPGLSQPQHF. CDR3 nucleotides: TGTGCCAGCAGTTTTTCTCCAGGGCTAAGTCAGCCCCAGCATTTT.

This clonotype was detected ten times or more. V usage is TRBV4-1 and J usage is TRBJ1-4; D call uncertain. The germline CDR1 and CDR2 sequences are MGHRA and YSYEKL. The CDR3 extends over 13 amino acids. V lost 3 bases and J 7 bases, leaving 9 bases between the germline ends. The CDR3 here is CASSQRTREKLFF. Here the CDR3 DNA reads TGCGCCAGCAGCCAGCGGACCCGTGAAAAACTGTTTTTT.

The J gene is TRBJ2-7, the V gene TRBV15; D unresolved. The V gene lost 3 bases and the J gene lost 2 bases, with 17 bases spanning the gap. Germline V gene sequence: CDR1 LNHNV, CDR2 YYDKDF (reference sequence). The length of the CDR3 is 16 residues. The CDR3 DNA follows: TGTGCCACCAGCAGCACAAGGATCTACGGCGCCTACGAGCAGTACTTC. Translating gives CATSSTRIYGAYEQYF.